The rows below give T cell receptor beta chains drawn from one sample of a study of T cells in narcolepsy. TCRdb's copy holds only in-frame clones and misses some; the assay was immunoSEQ multiplex PCR. The profile shows about 22,000 clones, 70% to 90% of them singletons. Sequenced input: memory (CD45RA-) CD4+ T cells from blood. These receptors were obtained from a human donor in good health. Both conserved end residues are part of each CDR3.

CDR3 protein	V gene	J gene
CASSSLTVTSTDTQYF	TRBV7-9	TRBJ2-3
CASSEVRDQPQHF	TRBV6-1	TRBJ1-5
CASSAGHSTDTQYF	TRBV6-1	TRBJ2-3
CASSIGNSQQYF	TRBV19	TRBJ2-7
CASSPLGIYNEQFF	TRBV6-5	TRBJ2-1
CSVDKGMTGELFF	TRBV29-1	TRBJ2-2
CASSPRLANTGELFF	TRBV9	TRBJ2-2
CTSEGADSEAFF	TRBV1	TRBJ1-1
CASSLDSTYEQYF	TRBV5-1	TRBJ2-7
CASGAGGAATQYF	TRBV25-1	TRBJ2-5
CASSSREGGRKLFF	TRBV6-1	TRBJ1-4
CASRSGGLSPSEQFF	TRBV6-5	TRBJ2-1
CSVEAMVGTEAFF	TRBV29-1	TRBJ1-1
CASSPDTGGGYTF	TRBV5-1	TRBJ1-2
CASKTAVSYNEQFF	TRBV6-5	TRBJ2-1
CASSLRGSPIDGGQYF	TRBV5-1	TRBJ2-3
CATRGGTQAEQYF	TRBV15	TRBJ2-7
CASSRPLSYEQYF	TRBV6-5	TRBJ2-7
CASSLVSGGWWSQYF	TRBV11-3	TRBJ2-3
CASRKLSGGDYEQYF	TRBV19	TRBJ2-7
CASSYGGSTGELFF	TRBV5-1	TRBJ2-2
CASGLSTPPSYGYTF	TRBV12-5	TRBJ1-2
CASSVQLDTQYF	TRBV6-1	TRBJ2-3
CASSTGQRIENTEAFF	TRBV19	TRBJ1-1